These T cell receptor beta chains were read from a single sample in a study of shared clonotypes between healthy human individuals. Sequencing used immunoSEQ multiplex PCR; TCRdb keeps in-frame clones, though not all of them. The repertoire holds some 740,000 clones, with 92% as singletons. What was sequenced was naive CD8+ T cells sorted from blood. The origin of the receptors is a man aged 30-40 years in good health. CDR3s include the opening cysteine and the closing phenylalanine or tryptophan.

CASSLDYHEQYF,TRBJ2-7,TRBV5-1
CASSLMTGGSYEQYF,TRBJ2-7,TRBV6-5
CASSQVGLYEQYF,TRBJ2-7,TRBV4-1
CASSLATGDTRRETQYF,TRBJ2-5,TRBV11-1
CASSLGGRSSGTGELFF,TRBJ2-2,TRBV11-3
CASSLSWAYEQYF,TRBJ2-7,TRBV27
CASNLMTGGNDEQYF,TRBJ2-7,TRBV5-8
CASSSSGNEQFF,TRBJ2-1,TRBV27
CSVVGTAYEQYF,TRBJ2-7,TRBV29-1
CASSQESQGTSYEQYF,TRBJ2-7,TRBV4-1
CAISEIDRVREQYF,TRBJ2-7,TRBV10-3
CASSQTVSGSLHEQYF,TRBJ2-7,TRBV14
CASKGVLDGTYGYTF,TRBJ1-2,TRBV19
CASSHGAASEAFF,TRBJ1-1,TRBV7-3
CASSQAQYRGEQFF,TRBJ2-1,TRBV14
CASSRGTAFTDTQYF,TRBJ2-3,TRBV4-1
CASTPAGDGGELFF,TRBJ2-2,TRBV19
CASSWNTGELFF,TRBJ2-2,TRBV9
CASSPGGHTGEQFF,TRBJ2-1,TRBV27
CASSVGRSDQIYEQYF,TRBJ2-7,TRBV9
CASSPTGDLSYEQYF,TRBJ2-7,TRBV28
CASSQDGANTEAFF,TRBJ1-1,TRBV4-1
CASSFSRGLGSNEKLFF,TRBJ1-4,TRBV7-2
CASSRTESGSTVREETQYF,TRBJ2-5,TRBV13
CASSFSSSGGDSSVTEAFF,TRBJ1-1,TRBV7-8
CASSLGVLLNTEAFF,TRBJ1-1,TRBV13
CASSLPSGGSNTGELFF,TRBJ2-2,TRBV9
CASSWYPSGSVETQYF,TRBJ2-5,TRBV7-6
CASSYHERQGPYNEQFF,TRBJ2-1,TRBV5-4
CASPGSRTVMSEQFF,TRBJ2-1,TRBV2
CASSIGDTNNQPQHF,TRBJ1-5,TRBV19
CASSLLRTGVEKLFF,TRBJ1-4,TRBV7-8
CASSPWGGLDTQYF,TRBJ2-3,TRBV5-6
CASSLAARGRVSTEAFF,TRBJ1-1,TRBV7-8
CASSLSPTGELFF,TRBJ2-2,TRBV7-9
CASSYSGDSSNQPQHF,TRBJ1-5,TRBV6-6
CSAYSGGGHEQYF,TRBJ2-7,TRBV29-1
CASSYSKEVGELFF,TRBJ2-2,TRBV6-6
CASSDSGGEQYF,TRBJ2-7,TRBV6-4
CASSPPPIGRRNTGELFF,TRBJ2-2,TRBV28
CASSGTTSGANVLTF,TRBJ2-6,TRBV9
CASSFSYNEQFF,TRBJ2-1,TRBV7-9
CASSLSMATQPQHF,TRBJ1-5,TRBV27
CASGLSTEAFF,TRBJ1-1,TRBV27
CASSRGLEQFF,TRBJ2-1,TRBV7-3
CSVGDRVGGANVLTF,TRBJ2-6,TRBV29-1
CASSLIQNYGYTF,TRBJ1-2,TRBV13
CASGEGVHGYTF,TRBJ1-2,TRBV12-5
CASRLLGGTEAFF,TRBJ1-1,TRBV5-8
CASSLAGTGLGEFF,TRBJ2-1,TRBV5-4
CASSLILAGPLTYNEQFF,TRBJ2-1,TRBV5-4
CASSLVGTGNQPQHF,TRBJ1-5,TRBV7-9
CASSLGRASGTVGDDEQYF,TRBJ2-7,TRBV13
CASEGDYGYTF,TRBJ1-2,TRBV19
CASSTYVEGAHNYGYTF,TRBJ1-2,TRBV28
CASSAPSNLTNTGELFF,TRBJ2-2,TRBV2
CASSYRGQNTEAFF,TRBJ1-1,TRBV27
CASSHRTSGSIWSEQFF,TRBJ2-1,TRBV7-9
CASREGQAGAYYEQYF,TRBJ2-7,TRBV5-6
CSVEGGTGEAYEQYF,TRBJ2-7,TRBV29-1